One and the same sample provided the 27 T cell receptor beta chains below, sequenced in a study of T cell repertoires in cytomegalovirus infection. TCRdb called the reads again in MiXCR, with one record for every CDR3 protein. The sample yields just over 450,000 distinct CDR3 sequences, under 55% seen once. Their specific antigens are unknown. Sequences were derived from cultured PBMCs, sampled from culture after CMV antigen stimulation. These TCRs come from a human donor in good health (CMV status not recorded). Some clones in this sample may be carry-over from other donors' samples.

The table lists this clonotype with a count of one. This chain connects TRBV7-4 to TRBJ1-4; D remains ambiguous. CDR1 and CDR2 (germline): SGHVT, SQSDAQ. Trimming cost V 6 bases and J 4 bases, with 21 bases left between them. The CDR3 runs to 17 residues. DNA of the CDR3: TGTGCCAGCAGACCCTACTTACGAGATGCGGGTAATGAAAAACTGTTTTTT. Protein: CASRPYLRDAGNEKLFF.

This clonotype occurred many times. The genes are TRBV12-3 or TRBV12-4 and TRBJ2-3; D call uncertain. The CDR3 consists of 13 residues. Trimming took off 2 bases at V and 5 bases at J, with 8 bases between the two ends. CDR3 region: CASSLTQGDTQYF. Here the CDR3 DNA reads TGTGCCAGCAGTTTAACTCAAGGAGATACGCAGTATTTT.

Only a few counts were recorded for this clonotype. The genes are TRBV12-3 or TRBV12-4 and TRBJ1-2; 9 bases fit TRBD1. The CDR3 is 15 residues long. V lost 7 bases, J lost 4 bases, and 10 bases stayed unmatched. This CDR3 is CASTLGRDRVYGYTF. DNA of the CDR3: TGTGCCAGCACCCTCGGCCGGGACAGGGTCTATGGCTACACCTTC.

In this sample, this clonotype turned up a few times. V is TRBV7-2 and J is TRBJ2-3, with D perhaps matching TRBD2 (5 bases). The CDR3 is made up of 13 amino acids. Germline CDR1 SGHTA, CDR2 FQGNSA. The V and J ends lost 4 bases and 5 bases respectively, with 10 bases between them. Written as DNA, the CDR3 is TGTGCCAGCAGCTCGCGGGTCGTAGATACGCAGTATTTT. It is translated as CASSSRVVDTQYF.

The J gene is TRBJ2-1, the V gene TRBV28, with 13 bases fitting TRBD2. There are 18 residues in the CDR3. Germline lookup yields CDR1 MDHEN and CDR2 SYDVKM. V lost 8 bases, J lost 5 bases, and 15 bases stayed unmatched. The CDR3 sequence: CASLPSPPGTSGNNEQFF. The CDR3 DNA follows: TGTGCCAGCCTACCTTCCCCCCCTGGGACTAGCGGGAACAATGAGCAGTTCTTC.

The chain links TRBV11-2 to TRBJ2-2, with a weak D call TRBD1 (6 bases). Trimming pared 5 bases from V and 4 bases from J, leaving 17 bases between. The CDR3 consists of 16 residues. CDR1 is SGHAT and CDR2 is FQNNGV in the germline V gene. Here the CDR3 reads CASSRRTGPVTGELFF. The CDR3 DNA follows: TGTGCCAGCAGCCGCCGAACAGGGCCGGTCACCGGGGAGCTGTTTTTT.

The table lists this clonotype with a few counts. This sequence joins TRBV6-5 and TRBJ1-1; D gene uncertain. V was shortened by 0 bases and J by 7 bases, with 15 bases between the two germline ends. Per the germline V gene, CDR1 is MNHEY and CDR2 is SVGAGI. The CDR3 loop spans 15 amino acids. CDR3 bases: TGTGCCAGCAGTTACTCAGCGGGGTTTTCCCGTGAAGCTTTCTTT. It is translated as CASSYSAGFSREAFF.

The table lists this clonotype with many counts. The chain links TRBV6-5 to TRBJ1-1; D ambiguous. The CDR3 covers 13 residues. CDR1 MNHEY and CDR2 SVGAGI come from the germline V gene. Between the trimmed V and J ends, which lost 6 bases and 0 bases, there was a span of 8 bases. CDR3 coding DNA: TGTGCCAGCAGCTATTCCATGAACACTGAAGCTTTCTTT. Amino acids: CASSYSMNTEAFF.

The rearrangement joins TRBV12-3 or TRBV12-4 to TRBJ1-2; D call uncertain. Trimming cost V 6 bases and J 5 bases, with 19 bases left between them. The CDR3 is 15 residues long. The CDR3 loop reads CASSPSSPDGYGYTF. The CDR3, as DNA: TGTGCCAGCAGCCCCTCCTCGCCCGATGGGTATGGCTACACCTTC.

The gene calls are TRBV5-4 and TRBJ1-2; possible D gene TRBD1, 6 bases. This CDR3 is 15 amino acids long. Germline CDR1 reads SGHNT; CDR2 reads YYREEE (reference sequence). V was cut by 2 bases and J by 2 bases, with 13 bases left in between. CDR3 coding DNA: TGTGCCAGCAGCTTCGGGGGCTCAGGGAACTATGGCTACACCTTC. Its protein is CASSFGGSGNYGYTF.

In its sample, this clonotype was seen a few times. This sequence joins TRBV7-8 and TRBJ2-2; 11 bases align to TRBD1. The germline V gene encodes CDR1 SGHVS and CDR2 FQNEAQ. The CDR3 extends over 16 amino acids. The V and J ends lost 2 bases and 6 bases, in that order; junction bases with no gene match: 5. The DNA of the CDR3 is TGTGCCAGCAGCTTACGGGACAGGGGGATAGCCGGGGAGCTGTTTTTT. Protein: CASSLRDRGIAGELFF.

The CDR3 sequence: CASNRGQSQAFF. The CDR3 DNA reads TGTGCCAGCAACAGGGGGCAGAGCCAAGCTTTCTTT. The chain links TRBV12-3 or TRBV12-4 to TRBJ1-1; 9 nucleotides line up with TRBD1. The CDR3 sequence is 12 residues long. J was trimmed by 9 bases and V by 7 bases; bases with no gene match: 6.

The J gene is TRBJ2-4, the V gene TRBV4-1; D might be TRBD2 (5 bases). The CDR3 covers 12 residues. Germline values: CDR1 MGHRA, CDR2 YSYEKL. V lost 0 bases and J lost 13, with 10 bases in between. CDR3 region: CASSQERQRQYF. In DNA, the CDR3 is TGCGCCAGCAGCCAAGAAAGGCAGCGGCAGTACTTC.

The CDR3 sequence is CASSSLPGVSNEQFF. The CDR3 DNA reads TGTGCCAGCAGTTCCCTCCCCGGGGTTTCGAATGAGCAGTTCTTC. The J gene is TRBJ2-1, the V gene TRBV28, with D possibly matching TRBD2 (5 bases). V was cut by 4 bases and J by 7 bases, with 17 bases left in between. CDR1 and CDR2 (germline): MDHEN, SYDVKM. This CDR3 is built from 15 residues.

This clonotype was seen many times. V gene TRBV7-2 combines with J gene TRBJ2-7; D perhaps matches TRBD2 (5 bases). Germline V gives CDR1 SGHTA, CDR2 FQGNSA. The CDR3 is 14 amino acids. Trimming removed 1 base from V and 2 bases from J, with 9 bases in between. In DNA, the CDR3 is TGTGCCAGCAGCTTAGACTGGGGAGCCTACGAGCAGTACTTC. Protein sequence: CASSLDWGAYEQYF.

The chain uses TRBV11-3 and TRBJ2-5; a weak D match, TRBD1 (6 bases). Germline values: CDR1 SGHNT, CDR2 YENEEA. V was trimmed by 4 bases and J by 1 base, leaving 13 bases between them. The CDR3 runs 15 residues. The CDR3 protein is CASSYRGGGQETQYF. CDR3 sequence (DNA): TGTGCCAGCAGCTATCGAGGGGGTGGCCAAGAGACCCAGTACTTC.

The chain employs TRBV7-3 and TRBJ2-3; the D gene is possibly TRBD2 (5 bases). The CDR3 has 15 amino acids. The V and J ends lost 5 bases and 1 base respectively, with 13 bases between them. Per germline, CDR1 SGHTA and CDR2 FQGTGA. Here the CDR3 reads CASSDRRFGTDTQYF. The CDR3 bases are TGTGCCAGCAGCGATAGGAGGTTCGGCACAGATACGCAGTATTTT.

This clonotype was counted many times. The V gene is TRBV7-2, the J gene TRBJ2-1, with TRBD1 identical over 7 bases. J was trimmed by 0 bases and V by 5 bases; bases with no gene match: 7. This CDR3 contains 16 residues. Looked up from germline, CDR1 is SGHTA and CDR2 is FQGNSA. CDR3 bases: TGTGCCAGCAGCCCCTGGACAGGTCTCTCCTACAATGAGCAGTTCTTC. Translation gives CASSPWTGLSYNEQFF. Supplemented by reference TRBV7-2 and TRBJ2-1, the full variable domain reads GAGVSQSPSNKVTEKGKDVELRCDPISGHTALYWYRQSLGQGLEFLIYFQGNSAPDKSGLPSDRFSAERTGGSVSTLTIQRTQQEDSAVYLCASSPWTGLSYNEQFFGPGTRLTVL.

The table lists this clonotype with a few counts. The DNA for the CDR3 is TGCGCCAGCAGCCAATCGACAGTGCTCTATGGCTACACCTTC. This codes for CASSQSTVLYGYTF. The rearrangement joins TRBV4-1 to TRBJ1-2; tentatively, D is TRBD1 (5 bases). The V gene's germline CDR1 is MGHRA and CDR2 YSYEKL. V gave up 2 bases and J gave up 4 bases, with 11 bases separating them. This CDR3 contains 14 residues.

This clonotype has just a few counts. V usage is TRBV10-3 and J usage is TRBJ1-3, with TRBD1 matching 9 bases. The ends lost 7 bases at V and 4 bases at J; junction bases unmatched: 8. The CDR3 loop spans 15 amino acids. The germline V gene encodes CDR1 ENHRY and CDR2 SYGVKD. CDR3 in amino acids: CAITPTGGSGNTIYF. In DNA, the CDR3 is TGTGCCATCACTCCGACAGGGGGATCCGGAAACACCATATATTTT.

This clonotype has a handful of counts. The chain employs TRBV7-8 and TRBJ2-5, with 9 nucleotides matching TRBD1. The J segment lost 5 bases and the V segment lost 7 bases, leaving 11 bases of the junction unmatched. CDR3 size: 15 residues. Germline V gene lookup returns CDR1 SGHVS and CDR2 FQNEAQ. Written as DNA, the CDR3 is TGTGCCAGCACCGGGACAGGGATCAAAGGGGAGACCCAGTACTTC. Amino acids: CASTGTGIKGETQYF.

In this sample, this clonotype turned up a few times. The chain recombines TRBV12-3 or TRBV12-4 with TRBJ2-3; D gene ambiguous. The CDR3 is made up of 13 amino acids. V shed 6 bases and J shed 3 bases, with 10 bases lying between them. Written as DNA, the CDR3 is TGTGCCAGCAGCCCCGTAAGGACAGATACGCAGTATTTT. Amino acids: CASSPVRTDTQYF.

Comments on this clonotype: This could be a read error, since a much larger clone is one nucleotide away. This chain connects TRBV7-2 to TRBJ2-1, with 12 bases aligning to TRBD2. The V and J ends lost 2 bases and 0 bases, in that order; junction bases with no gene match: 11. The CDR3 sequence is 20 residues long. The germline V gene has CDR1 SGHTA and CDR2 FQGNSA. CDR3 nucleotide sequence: TGTGCCAGCAGCTTACGAGCGGGACTAGCGGGCATCTGCTCCTACAATGAGCAGTTCTTC. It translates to CASSLRAGLAGICSYNEQFF.

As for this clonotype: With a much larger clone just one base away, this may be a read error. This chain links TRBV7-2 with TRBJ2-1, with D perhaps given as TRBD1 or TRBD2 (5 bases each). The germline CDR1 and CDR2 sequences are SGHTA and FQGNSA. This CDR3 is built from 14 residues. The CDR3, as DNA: TGTGCCAGCAGCTTACTAGGGGAGTACAATGGGCAGTTCTTC. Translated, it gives CASSLLGEYNGQFF.

The CDR3 sequence is CASSTTQGETQYF. The CDR3 coding sequence is TGTGCCAGTAGTACTACACAGGGGGAGACCCAGTACTTC. The chain is built from TRBV19 and TRBJ2-5, with 7 positions matching TRBD1. Germline-derived CDR1 and CDR2 are LNHDA and SQIVND (reference sequence). The CDR3 runs to 13 residues. After removal of 4 bases from V and 5 bases from J, the junction contained 4 bases not matched to a gene.

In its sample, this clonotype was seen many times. The CDR3 reads CASSLAGYTEAFF. CDR3 sequence (DNA): TGTGCCAGCAGCTTAGCAGGGTACACTGAAGCTTTCTTT. This sequence joins TRBV7-6 and TRBJ1-1; no clear D. This CDR3 is built from 13 residues. Looked up from germline, CDR1 is SGHVS and CDR2 is FNYEAQ. The V end lost 0 bases, the J end lost 3 bases, and 5 bases lay between the germline ends.

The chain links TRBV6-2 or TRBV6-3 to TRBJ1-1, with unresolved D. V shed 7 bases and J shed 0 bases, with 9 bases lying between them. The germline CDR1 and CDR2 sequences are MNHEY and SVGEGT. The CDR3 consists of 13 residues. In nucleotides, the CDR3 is TGTGCCAGCAAGTTGAGGGTGAACACTGAAGCTTTCTTT. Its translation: CASKLRVNTEAFF.